This TCR beta chain appears in the sequencing data of a study of Ad26.COV2.S vaccination and SARS-CoV-2 variants. This table comes from immunoSEQ multiplex PCR, and its TCRdb copy is limited to in-frame clones, with some not included. The table records roughly 350,000 clones, around nine tenths of them present only once. Treatment in this sample: approximately 18 received Ad26.COV2.S at low or high dose, single or two shots; five or six received placebo; per-sample allocation not given. Following the first vaccine or placebo injection, samples were taken on day 63. The CDR3 has 17 amino acids. The germline V gene encodes CDR1 SGHNT and CDR2 YENEEA. V was pared by 0 bases and J by 2 bases, with 13 bases between.

The TCR originated in a person between 18 and 65 years old who received the Ad26.COV2.S COVID-19 vaccine or a placebo. The sequencing used peripheral blood, collected in a trial of Ad26.COV2.S vaccine versus placebo. The chain carries TRBV11-3 and TRBJ2-2, with D possibly matching TRBD2 (6 bases). The CDR3 sequence: CASSLDEGGDNTGELFF. CDR3 bases: TGTGCCAGCAGCTTAGATGAGGGCGGGGACAACACCGGGGAGCTGTTTTTT.